This T cell receptor (beta chain) emerged from a study of T cell responses to AZD1222 COVID-19 vaccine. Study-level results: White British ancestry dominated among donors, who included more females, and clonal diversity was possibly underestimated.

Points on this clone: Its antigen is unidentified.

Repertoires were generated with immunoSEQ multiplex PCR, while TCRdb's copy carries only in-frame clones and drops some. Of fewer than 180,000 clones in the sample, under 95% were seen once. CDR3 length: 16 residues. Germline-derived CDR1 and CDR2 are MNHNS and SASEGT. Germline trimming cut 4 bases from V and 3 bases from J; bases unmatched to any gene: 10. The sequences come from peripheral blood, collected 28 days after the second AZD1222 dose. The chain carries TRBV6-1 and TRBJ1-2, with 8 bases identical to TRBD1. The TCR comes from an adult who received the AZD1222 COVID-19 vaccine. The CDR3 bases are TGTGCCAGCAGTGGACCGACAGGGGTTTTTGACTATGGCTACACCTTC. Its translation: CASSGPTGVFDYGYTF.